These 13 T cell receptor beta chains share one sample of origin, sequenced in a study of cytomegalovirus exposure and HLA in healthy donors. PCR involved 60 Vbeta and 13 Jbeta primers. Profiling relied on immunoSEQ multiplex PCR, and the TCRdb table lists in-frame clones only, not all of them. This sample has about 130,000 clones, with approximately 71% found just once. The sequenced material came from PBMCs. The origin of the receptors is a woman in her forties or fifties in good health and CMV-seronegative.

Comment on this clone: Other DNA sequences from this sample encode an identical CDR3 as well. In DNA, the CDR3 is TGTGCCAGCAGCTTAGCGGTAGTGAACACTGAAGCTTTCTTT. Protein sequence: CASSLAVVNTEAFF. The V gene is TRBV7-2, the J gene TRBJ1-1; D remains unclear. V dropped 0 bases and J dropped 0 bases, with 5 bases sitting between them. CDR1 SGHTA and CDR2 FQGNSA come from the germline V gene. This CDR3 contains 14 residues.

The chain recombines TRBV11-3 with TRBJ1-1; 7 bases are shared with TRBD1. The CDR3 spans 13 residues. The germline gives CDR1 SGHNT, CDR2 YENEEA. Trimming took 4 bases from V and 6 from J; bases not matched to a gene: 5. CDR3 DNA sequence: TGTGCCAGCAGCTCATTCAGGGGGGCTGAAGCTTTCTTT. Its protein is CASSSFRGAEAFF. The full variable domain, with the rest looked up from reference TRBV11-3 and TRBJ1-1, is EAGVVQSPRYKIIEKKQPVAFWCNPISGHNTLYWYLQNLGQGPELLIRYENEEAVDDSQLPKDRFSAERLKGVDSTLKIQPAELGDSAVYLCASSSFRGAEAFFGQGTRLTVV.

The DNA of the CDR3 is TGCGCCAGCAGCCAACTCCAGGGGGCCAGAGAAAAACTGTTTTTT. Protein sequence: CASSQLQGAREKLFF. The chain employs TRBV4-1 and TRBJ1-4, with TRBD1 matching 8 bases. The CDR3 is 15 residues long. V was pared by 2 bases and J by 8 bases, with 7 bases of the junction left unmatched. Germline loops: CDR1 MGHRA, CDR2 YSYEKL.

This clone was detected once. The rearrangement joins TRBV7-8 to TRBJ2-1; 13 bases map to TRBD2. Germline V CDR1 and CDR2: SGHVS, FQNEAQ. This CDR3 is 16 amino acids long. The junction had 8 bases not matched to a gene; V was cut back by 5 bases and J by 7 bases. The CDR3 sequence is CASSPRTSGSLNEQFF. The CDR3, as DNA: TGTGCCAGCAGCCCACGGACTAGCGGGAGCCTAAATGAGCAGTTCTTC. The variable domain in full, completed from reference TRBV7-8 and TRBJ2-1, reads GAGVSQSPRYKVAKRGQDVALRCDPISGHVSLFWYQQALGQGPEFLTYFQNEAQLDKSGLPSDRFFAERPEGSVSTLKIQRTQQEDSAVYLCASSPRTSGSLNEQFFGPGTRLTVL.

The chain couples TRBV4-3 to TRBJ2-2; D might be TRBD2 (7 bases). The CDR3 is 15 residues long. V was trimmed by 6 bases and J by 4 bases, leaving 15 bases between them. In germline, CDR1 is LGHNA, CDR2 YSLEER. CDR3 loop: CASSRGGAGTGELFF. The CDR3 nucleotides read TGCGCCAGCAGTCGAGGGGGGGCGGGCACCGGGGAGCTGTTTTTT.

The J gene is TRBJ2-2, the V gene TRBV2; TRBD1 aligns across 12 bases. The CDR3 has 16 residues. From germline, CDR1 is SNHLY and CDR2 FYNNEI. With 8 bases clipped from V and 7 bases from J, the junction kept 11 bases outside the gene matches. CDR3 sequence (DNA): TGTGCCAGCTCCCAGGGACAGGGGGCAATGGGCGGGGAGCTGTTTTTT. It encodes CASSQGQGAMGGELFF.

J is TRBJ2-7 and V is TRBV21-1; the table's D gene call, TRBD1, was not cross checked with the DNA. TRBV21-1 represents a pseudogene. This CDR3 is built from 15 residues. CDR3 nucleotides: TGTGCCGACAGCAAAAAGACAGGGGGCAACAGCGAGCAGTACTTC. This codes for CADSKKTGGNSEQYF.

The gene calls are TRBV30 and TRBJ2-2, with 14 bases matching TRBD2. V lost 4 bases and J lost 5; bases outside the gene matches: 9. This CDR3 region has 17 residues. Germline V gene lookup returns CDR1 GTSNPN and CDR2 SVGIG (reference sequence). CDR3 DNA: TGTGCCTGGACGACTAGCGGGAGGGCCTTTGGTACCGGGGAGCTGTTTTTT. Amino acids: CAWTTSGRAFGTGELFF.

This clone was counted once. The V gene is TRBV7-2, the J gene TRBJ2-2; tentatively, D is TRBD1 (6 bases). The CDR3 length is 14 residues. The germline gives CDR1 SGHTA, CDR2 FQGNSA. Between the trimmed V and J ends, which lost 4 bases and 4 bases, there was a span of 10 bases. The CDR3 loop is CASSWGLGTGELFF. The CDR3 DNA reads TGTGCCAGCAGCTGGGGGCTTGGCACCGGGGAGCTGTTTTTT.

This clone showed up just a few times. The chain joins TRBV2 to TRBJ1-4; TRBD1 aligns across 8 bases. Germline CDR1 and CDR2: SNHLY and FYNNEI. After removal of 6 bases from V and 7 bases from J, the junction contained 10 bases not matched to a gene. The CDR3 consists of 15 residues. CDR3 coding DNA: TGTGCCAGCAGGGCCGAACGGACAGGGCTTGAAAAACTGTTTTTT. Translating gives CASRAERTGLEKLFF.

The chain recombines TRBV4-1 with TRBJ2-1, with D unclear. Per the germline V gene, CDR1 is MGHRA and CDR2 is YSYEKL. The CDR3 runs to 14 residues. V lost 1 base and J 4 bases, leaving 8 bases between the germline ends. The CDR3 DNA sequence: TGCGCCAGCAGCCAAGGTGGCTTATACAATGAGCAGTTCTTC. Translated: CASSQGGLYNEQFF.

This chain joins TRBV10-3 and TRBJ2-1, with 11 bases lining up with TRBD2. With V trimmed by 8 bases and J by 8 bases, 5 bases remained unmatched. CDR1 ENHRY and CDR2 SYGVKD come from the germline V gene. The CDR3 consists of 13 residues. DNA of the CDR3: TGTGCCATCTCTAGCGGGAGGATAGATGAGCAGTTCTTC. This gives the protein CAISSGRIDEQFF.

As to this clone: The junction shows a germline mismatch at one end, possibly a read error. The V gene is TRBV7-8, the J gene TRBJ2-7; 14 bases line up with TRBD2. Germline V gene data show CDR1 as SGHVS and CDR2 as FQNEAQ. There are 18 residues in the CDR3. CDR3 residues: CASSPGLAGGSLSSEQYF. The CDR3 DNA is TGTGCCAGCAGCCCAGGACTAGCGGGAGGAAGCCTCTCCTCCGAGCAGTACTTC.